Presented here are 20 T cell receptor beta chains from one specimen sequenced in a study of blood T cell repertoires in COVID-19. Assay used: immunoSEQ multiplex PCR; TCRdb lists only in-frame clones, some missing. The sample holds tens of thousands of clones, about four fifths seen once. Input material: peripheral blood. Source of these receptors: a human donor in a cohort sampled during active COVID-19.

The gene calls are TRBV9 and TRBJ2-3; no clear D gene. The CDR3 is 13 amino acids. Germline loops: CDR1 SGDLS, CDR2 YYNGEE. V lost 0 bases to trimming and J lost 4 bases, with 6 bases between them. The CDR3 spells CASSVALPDTQYF. The CDR3 DNA follows: TGTGCCAGCAGCGTAGCCCTCCCAGATACGCAGTATTTT.

This chain uses TRBV21-1 with TRBJ1-1; the table's D call TRBD1 went unverified against the DNA. TRBV21-1 is a pseudogene locus. The CDR3 has 11 amino acids. The CDR3 DNA is TGTGCCAGCAGCTCCGTTCCAGGGGCGATATTT. Its protein product is CASSSVPGAIF.

The chain carries TRBV7-2 and TRBJ1-3, with 8 bases aligning to TRBD1. The CDR3 is 16 residues long. The germline gives CDR1 SGHTA, CDR2 FQGNSA. Germline trimming cut 5 bases from V and 2 bases from J; bases unmatched to any gene: 8. CDR3 loop: CASSRSGGVTGNTIYF. DNA for the CDR3: TGTGCCAGCAGCCGGTCAGGGGGCGTAACTGGAAACACCATATATTTT.

The chain employs TRBV19 and TRBJ2-3, with D possibly matching TRBD2 (5 bases). V lost 5 bases, J lost 8 bases, and 14 bases lay in between. The CDR3 length is 13 residues. CDR1 and CDR2 (germline): LNHDA, SQIVND (reference sequence). The DNA of the CDR3 is TGTGCCAGTAGTGAGGTACCCCGGGGTACGCAGTATTTT. Residues: CASSEVPRGTQYF.

This clone was seen once. This chain joins TRBV3-1 (or the pseudogene TRBV3-2) and TRBJ1-4; D not certain. Germline V gene sequence: CDR1 LGHDT, CDR2 YNNKEL (reference sequence). The CDR3 extends over 14 amino acids. V lost 1 base and J lost 3, with 6 bases in between. The CDR3 spells CASSQGEANEKLFF. DNA of the CDR3: TGTGCCAGCAGCCAAGGGGAGGCTAATGAAAAACTGTTTTTT.

The CDR3 is CASSPYRDRANSPLHF. In DNA, the CDR3 is TGTGCCAGCTCACCCTATCGGGACAGAGCAAATTCACCCCTCCACTTT. V gene TRBV18 combines with J gene TRBJ1-6; 7 bases match TRBD1. This CDR3 has 16 amino acids. The J segment lost 7 bases and the V segment lost 3 bases, leaving 9 bases of the junction unmatched. In germline, CDR1 is KGHSH, CDR2 LQKENI.

The chain uses TRBV7-9 and TRBJ2-2; 8 bases match TRBD1. V lost 2 bases, J lost 7 bases, and 3 bases stayed unmatched. This CDR3 is built from 14 residues. Germline CDR1 and CDR2: SEHNR and FQNEAQ (reference sequence). The CDR3 spells CASSLRQGSGELFF. CDR3 bases: TGTGCCAGCAGCTTACGACAGGGGAGCGGGGAGCTGTTTTTT. Full variable domain (missing parts from reference TRBV7-9 and TRBJ2-2): DTGVSQNPRHKITKRGQNVTFRCDPISEHNRLYWYRQTLGQGPEFLTYFQNEAQLEKSRLLSDRFSAERPKGSFSTLEIQRTEQGDSAMYLCASSLRQGSGELFFGEGSRLTVL.

The rearrangement links TRBV19 to TRBJ1-4; D may be TRBD1 (5 bases). CDR1 is LNHDA and CDR2 is SQIVND in the germline V gene (reference sequence). The CDR3 sequence is 16 residues long. The V and J ends lost 3 bases and 6 bases respectively, with 17 bases between them. The CDR3 DNA reads as TGTGCCAGTAGTATCGACAACGGGGGTCAAGATGAAAAACTGTTTTTT. Its translation: CASSIDNGGQDEKLFF.

The chain uses TRBV4-2 and TRBJ2-5, with TRBD2 matching 12 bases. The CDR3 spans 18 residues. The V segment lost 0 bases and the J segment 3 bases; nucleotides outside the gene matches: 8. Germline loops: CDR1 LGHNA, CDR2 YNFKEQ. CDR3 amino acids: CASSQDLAGGREKETQYF. CDR3 nucleotide sequence: TGTGCCAGCAGCCAAGATCTAGCGGGGGGGCGAGAGAAAGAGACCCAGTACTTC.

This sequence joins TRBV10-1 and TRBJ1-5; tentatively, D is TRBD1 (5 bases). Trimming removed 3 bases from V and 6 bases from J, with 9 bases in between. The CDR3 length is 13 residues. Germline V gives CDR1 WNHNN, CDR2 SYGVQD (reference sequence). This CDR3 reads CASSEGVGQPQHF. Here the CDR3 DNA reads TGCGCCAGCAGTGAAGGGGTAGGTCAGCCCCAGCATTTT.

CDR3 DNA: TGTGCCAGCAGCCAAGTAGGAGATGGCTACACCTTC. It encodes CASSQVGDGYTF. J is TRBJ1-2 and V is TRBV4-2; no clear D. Trimming took 1 base from V and 6 from J, leaving 6 bases between them. This CDR3 comprises 12 residues. The V gene's germline CDR1 is LGHNA and CDR2 YNFKEQ.

This clone showed up just once. A junction boundary mismatches the germline segment, possibly from a read error. V and J are TRBV6-5 and TRBJ2-3, with 8 bases matching TRBD1. CDR1 MNHEY and CDR2 SVGAGI come from the germline V gene. The CDR3 consists of 14 residues. Here the CDR3 DNA reads TGTGCCAGCAGTCTCGTTGGGGGGACAGGTACGCAGTATTTT. This encodes CASSLVGGTGTQYF.

The rearrangement joins TRBV7-9 to TRBJ2-7, with 12 bases matching TRBD1. CDR3 length equals 14 residues. From germline, CDR1 is SEHNR and CDR2 FQNEAQ (reference sequence). V was clipped by 5 bases and J by 7 bases; unmatched bases: 6. In DNA, the CDR3 is TGTGCCAGCAGCGCGGGACAGGGGGCGGGTGAGCAGTACTTC. Its protein product is CASSAGQGAGEQYF.

This clone was counted a few times. This sequence joins TRBV5-5 and TRBJ1-6, with D possibly matching TRBD1 (5 bases). V was trimmed by 0 bases and J by 7 bases, leaving 8 bases between them. Germline lookup yields CDR1 SGHKS and CDR2 YYEKEE (reference sequence). The CDR3 loop spans 14 amino acids. This CDR3 reads CASSLGQRNSPLHF. CDR3 DNA: TGTGCCAGCAGCTTGGGACAGAGAAATTCACCCCTCCACTTT.

The V gene is TRBV6-4, the J gene TRBJ1-1; 7 bases fit TRBD1. Trimming cost V 5 bases and J 1 base; bases outside gene matches: 10. The CDR3 runs to 16 residues. CDR1 and CDR2 from the germline V gene are MRHNA and SNTAGT. Written as DNA, the CDR3 is TGTGCCAGCAGTCCTGAGGCAGGGGGAAGGAACACTGAAGCTTTCTTT. Translated: CASSPEAGGRNTEAFF.

The gene calls are TRBV6-5 and TRBJ2-2; 11 nucleotides agree with TRBD1. The length of the CDR3 is 14 residues. Per the germline V gene, CDR1 is MNHEY and CDR2 is SVGAGI. V dropped 8 bases and J dropped 4; count of bases not matched to a gene: 3. The CDR3 region is CASRDRGSTGELFF. CDR3 sequence (DNA): TGTGCCAGCCGGGACAGGGGGAGCACCGGGGAGCTGTTTTTT.

The rearrangement joins TRBV5-4 to TRBJ1-2; D is possibly TRBD1 (6 bases). This CDR3 spans 14 amino acids. The V end was cut by 3 bases, the J end by 6 bases, with 15 bases between. The germline CDR1 and CDR2 sequences are SGHNT and YYREEE (reference sequence). In DNA, the CDR3 is TGTGCCAGCAGCTCGGAGCAGGGGTTTGATGGCTACACCTTC. Its translation: CASSSEQGFDGYTF.

V and J are TRBV7-9 and TRBJ2-3, with D unclear. The CDR3 spans 14 residues. V lost 5 bases, J lost 0 bases, and 9 bases lay in between. Germline V gene lookup returns CDR1 SEHNR and CDR2 FQNEAQ (reference sequence). The CDR3 DNA reads TGTGCCAGCAGCCCGAGGTCGAGCACAGATACGCAGTATTTT. Its translation: CASSPRSSTDTQYF.

This clone was detected only once. The V call is TRBV12-3 or TRBV12-4, the J call TRBJ2-3; maybe TRBD1 (5 bases). V was shortened by 6 bases and J by 4 bases, with 8 bases between the two germline ends. This CDR3 has 12 amino acids. CDR3 region: CASRPRADTQYF. The CDR3 DNA is TGTGCCAGCAGACCCAGGGCAGATACGCAGTATTTT.

This clone was picked up one time. The chain couples TRBV18 to TRBJ2-2; 9 bases fit TRBD1. The CDR3 extends over 18 amino acids. V lost 2 bases to trimming and J lost 0 bases; unmatched junction nucleotides: 7. From germline, CDR1 is KGHSH and CDR2 LQKENI. The DNA for the CDR3 is TGTGCCAGCTCACCAAAGCAACAGGGGGCGGCGAACACCGGGGAGCTGTTTTTT. It codes for CASSPKQQGAANTGELFF.